This entry lists 17 T cell receptor beta chains sequenced from one sample in a study of post-analysis software for immune sequencing data. cDNA libraries for TCR beta contained unique molecular identifiers. MiXCR was run by TCRdb on the PCR reads, yielding one entry per CDR3 protein. Here the sample spans about 160,000 distinct CDR3 sequences, 35% to 40% being singletons. The input for sequencing was blood, taken after autologous hematopoietic stem cell transplantation. The source is a girl between 10 and 17 years old with multiple sclerosis.

Comment on this clonotype: One end of the junction is discordant with germline, which a read error may explain. This chain connects TRBV18 to TRBJ1-2; tentative D call: TRBD1 (5 bases). The germline CDR1 and CDR2 sequences are KGHSH and LQKENI. CDR3 length: 17 amino acids. As DNA, the CDR3 is TGTGCCAGCCCACCACGATTGCGTCCGGGACGCTTCTATGGCTACACCTTC. As protein: CASPPRLRPGRFYGYTF.

This clonotype was observed many times. The CDR3 sequence: CASSPRDRGTDTQYF. In DNA, the CDR3 is TGTGCCAGCAGCCCCCGGGACAGGGGTACAGATACGCAGTATTTT. The chain combines TRBV6-1 with TRBJ2-3; 10 positions match TRBD1. The CDR3 is 15 residues long. The trim removed 6 bases at V and 3 bases at J, leaving 6 bases unmatched. Germline assignment: CDR1 MNHNS and CDR2 SASEGT.

The CDR3: CASSIALSHEQFF. The CDR3 DNA follows: TGTGCCAGTAGTATAGCCTTAAGCCATGAGCAGTTCTTC. The gene calls are TRBV19 and TRBJ2-1; D is ambiguous. V shed 1 base and J shed 8 bases, with 9 bases lying between them. The CDR3 runs to 13 residues. Germline V gene sequence: CDR1 LNHDA, CDR2 SQIVND (reference sequence).

A word on this clonotype: A much more abundant neighbour one base away suggests this may be a read error. V usage is TRBV27 and J usage is TRBJ2-7, with a tentative D call TRBD1 (5 bases). This CDR3 contains 15 residues. CDR1 MNHEY and CDR2 SMNVEV come from the germline V gene (reference sequence). The CDR3 reads CASNLPTSGFDEQYF. In DNA, the CDR3 is TGTGCCAGCAATTTACCGACTTCAGGGTTCGACGAGCAGTACTTC.

This clonotype was detected many times. The J gene is TRBJ2-3, the V gene TRBV20-1, with D possibly TRBD1 on 5 matching bases. Trimming removed 6 bases from V and 8 bases from J, with 21 bases in between. The germline V gene has CDR1 DFQATT and CDR2 SNEGSKA (reference sequence). This CDR3 region has 14 residues. CDR3 protein: CSATPSSYRPTQYF. CDR3 sequence (DNA): TGCAGTGCCACCCCATCCTCGTACAGGCCTACGCAGTATTTT.

This chain uses TRBV14 with TRBJ1-1; the D gene is possibly TRBD1 (5 bases). Trimming removed 5 bases at V and 1 base at J, with 11 bases between. Per the germline V gene, CDR1 is SGHDN and CDR2 is FVKESK. This CDR3 comprises 14 residues. CDR3 sequence reads: CASSTGLPNTEAFF. In DNA, the CDR3 is TGTGCCAGCAGCACGGGACTACCGAACACTGAAGCTTTCTTT.

This chain connects TRBV5-1 to TRBJ2-7, with 8 bases matching TRBD1. The germline gives CDR1 SGHRS, CDR2 YFSETQ. V was pared by 3 bases and J by 0 bases, with 8 bases of the junction left unmatched. The CDR3 consists of 16 residues. Here the CDR3 reads CASSSGATGVSYEQYF. In DNA form, the CDR3 reads TGCGCCAGCAGCTCCGGGGCGACAGGGGTCTCCTACGAGCAGTACTTC.

This clonotype was counted many times. V is TRBV7-6 and J is TRBJ2-5; perhaps TRBD1 as D (5 bases). Germline-derived CDR1 and CDR2 are SGHVS and FNYEAQ. The CDR3 has 12 residues. V lost 1 base, J lost 5 bases, and 5 bases lay in between. The CDR3 loop reads CASSLDRETQYF. The DNA for the CDR3 is TGTGCCAGCAGCTTAGACAGGGAGACCCAGTACTTC.

The chain couples TRBV20-1 to TRBJ2-1; no firm D call. CDR1 and CDR2 (germline): DFQATT, SNEGSKA (reference sequence). Between the trimmed V and J ends, which lost 5 bases and 6 bases, there was a span of 8 bases. This CDR3 has 11 amino acids. The CDR3 DNA sequence: TGCAGTGCTTACTCCCTCAATGAGCAGTTCTTC. Its protein product is CSAYSLNEQFF.

This chain joins TRBV7-9 and TRBJ2-3, with 9 bases matching TRBD2. CDR1 and CDR2 from the germline V gene are SEHNR and FQNEAQ (reference sequence). The CDR3 runs 16 residues. The trim removed 4 bases at V and 3 bases at J, leaving 8 bases unmatched. CDR3: CASSSGPGLATDTQYF. In DNA, the CDR3 is TGTGCCAGCAGCTCAGGTCCGGGACTAGCTACAGATACGCAGTATTTT.

This clonotype came up many times. The chain couples TRBV7-9 to TRBJ1-2; perhaps TRBD1 as D (5 bases). The CDR3 contains 15 residues. CDR1 SEHNR and CDR2 FQNEAQ come from the germline V gene (reference sequence). V lost 6 bases to trimming and J lost 4 bases, with 18 bases between them. The CDR3 DNA is TGTGCCAGCAGTCCTAACTGGGGGGGGAGCTATGGCTACACCTTC. Residues: CASSPNWGGSYGYTF. The variable domain in full, with the rest retrieved from reference TRBV7-9 and TRBJ1-2, is DTGVSQNPRHKITKRGQNVTFRCDPISEHNRLYWYRQTLGQGPEFLTYFQNEAQLEKSRLLSDRFSAERPKGSFSTLEIQRTEQGDSAMYLCASSPNWGGSYGYTFGSGTRLTVV.

This clonotype showed up many times. V usage is TRBV7-6 and J usage is TRBJ2-5; perhaps TRBD2 as D (7 bases). The V end lost 6 bases, the J end lost 5 bases, and 16 bases lay between the germline ends. The germline gives CDR1 SGHVS, CDR2 FNYEAQ. The CDR3 runs 14 residues. The CDR3 region has the DNA TGTGCCAGCAGGGGAGGGGGAGGGAACGAGACCCAGTACTTC. It codes for CASRGGGGNETQYF.

The chain carries TRBV7-9 and TRBJ1-5, with D possibly TRBD1 on 5 matching bases. Trimming left V 5 bases short and J 3 bases short, with 14 bases between. CDR1 is SEHNR, CDR2 FQNEAQ, per germline (reference sequence). CDR3 length: 15 amino acids. The CDR3 region is CASSPGAGINQPQHF. The CDR3 DNA sequence: TGTGCCAGCAGCCCTGGGGCGGGGATCAATCAGCCCCAGCATTTT.

This clonotype was observed a handful of times. The V and J genes are TRBV10-3 and TRBJ2-7, with D maybe TRBD2 (5 bases). The CDR3 has 16 amino acids. The V and J ends lost 2 bases and 0 bases respectively, with 14 bases between them. The V gene's germline CDR1 is ENHRY and CDR2 SYGVKD. CDR3 residues: CAISEPLSGSSYEQYF. As DNA, the CDR3 is TGTGCCATCAGTGAGCCCTTGTCGGGGAGCTCCTACGAGCAGTACTTC.

V and J are TRBV6-2 or TRBV6-3 and TRBJ1-5; D perhaps matches TRBD1 (6 bases). V shed 6 bases and J shed 3 bases, with 12 bases lying between them. Germline V gene data show CDR1 as MNHEY and CDR2 as SVGEGT. This CDR3 has 14 residues. Written as DNA, the CDR3 is TGTGCCAGCAGCCAGGACAGCCTCAATCAGCCCCAGCATTTT. Encoded protein: CASSQDSLNQPQHF.

Concerning this clonotype itself: One end of the junction varies from germline; a read error may be responsible. The chain uses TRBV12-3 or TRBV12-4 and TRBJ2-7; weak D call: TRBD1 (5 bases). This CDR3 spans 14 amino acids. This chain's CDR3 is CASRLEPRADEQYF. Here the CDR3 DNA reads TGTGCCAGCAGGTTAGAACCCAGGGCCGACGAGCAGTACTTC.

About this clonotype itself: The CDR3 does not end in the conserved phenylalanine or tryptophan, so this is likely a read error. V is TRBV4-3 and J is TRBJ1-2; 7 nucleotides align to TRBD1. V shed 4 bases, J shed 4 bases, and the junction held 9 bases outside the gene matches. The CDR3 sequence is 15 residues long. Germline-derived CDR1 and CDR2 are LGHNA and YSLEER. The CDR3 loop is CASSLRGTDVYGYTC. The CDR3 DNA reads as TGCGCCAGCAGCCTCCGGGGGACAGACGTCTATGGCTACACCTGC.